This entry lists 25 T cell receptor beta chains sequenced from one sample in a study of molecular identifiers for immune sequencing clone quantification. TCRdb reanalysed the PCR reads using MiXCR and keeps one entry per CDR3 protein. The table lists more than 300,000 distinct CDR3 sequences, about a fifth of them singletons. What was sequenced was naive CD8+ T cells from blood, with Jurkat cell RNA spiked in. Subset here: FACS-sorted CD8+CD4-CCR7+CD45RA+ naive T cells. These receptors all stem from a human donor in good health. Some libraries in this study had Jurkat cell RNA spiked in.

About this clonotype: With a much larger clone just one base away, this may be a read error. The chain joins TRBV7-9 to TRBJ2-7, with 9 bases fitting TRBD1. The CDR3 contains 16 residues. Germline V gene data show CDR1 as SEHNR and CDR2 as FQNEAQ (reference sequence). This chain's CDR3 is CASSDIAGTGSHEQCF. The CDR3 nucleotides read TGTGCCAGCAGTGATATCGCGGGGACAGGGTCCCACGAGCAGTGCTTC.

Concerning this clonotype itself: A read error may account for a junction end that differs from germline. The V call is TRBV12-3 or TRBV12-4, the J call TRBJ1-3; unclear D gene. The CDR3 is 15 residues long. As DNA, the CDR3 is TGTGCCAGCAGTTTAACCGGGGTATCTGGAAACACCATGTATTTT. It yields the protein CASSLTGVSGNTMYF.

In its sample, this clonotype was seen a few times. CDR3 sequence: CASGTGVGDTQYF. DNA for the CDR3: TGTGCCAGTGGGACAGGGGTCGGAGATACGCAGTATTTT. The rearrangement joins TRBV19 to TRBJ2-3; TRBD1 matches at 10 bases. Germline CDR1 is LNHDA and CDR2 is SQIVND (reference sequence). J was trimmed by 5 bases and V by 8 bases; bases with no gene match: 4. The CDR3 is 13 residues long.

At least ten counts were recorded for this clonotype. V usage is TRBV20-1 and J usage is TRBJ1-1; TRBD1 matches 10 bases. With 2 bases clipped from V and 5 bases from J, the junction kept 8 bases outside the gene matches. CDR3 size: 15 residues. Per germline, CDR1 DFQATT and CDR2 SNEGSKA (reference sequence). As DNA, the CDR3 is TGCAGTGCTAGATTCGAAGGACAGGGGGTTACTGAAGCTTTCTTT. Protein sequence: CSARFEGQGVTEAFF.

The chain uses TRBV4-3 and TRBJ1-4; unclear D gene. Trimming removed 0 bases from V and 0 bases from J, with 14 bases in between. The CDR3 has 18 residues. Germline CDR1 is LGHNA and CDR2 is YSLEER. The CDR3 region is CASSQDFSAPATNEKLFF. The CDR3 DNA is TGCGCCAGCAGCCAAGATTTTTCAGCGCCAGCAACTAATGAAAAACTGTTTTTT.

Note on this clonotype: Since a much larger clone is just one base distant, this may be a read error. V usage is TRBV6-2 or TRBV6-3 and J usage is TRBJ2-3, with D perhaps assigned TRBD1 or TRBD2 (5 bases each). The CDR3 consists of 15 residues. V was trimmed by 4 bases and J by 6 bases, leaving 17 bases between them. The germline gives CDR1 MNHEY, CDR2 SVGEGT. Here the CDR3 reads CASSFVSGTRDTQYF. The CDR3 bases are TGTGCCAGCAGTTTTGTTTCAGGGACGAGGGATACGCAGTATTTT.

This clonotype was recorded a few times. The chain joins TRBV12-3 or TRBV12-4 to TRBJ2-5; D remains unclear. The CDR3 totals 13 residues. Between the trimmed V and J ends, which lost 8 bases and 3 bases, there was a span of 13 bases. The CDR3 DNA reads as TGTGCCAGCTCCGATTCCAGTAAAGAGACCCAGTACTTC. Its translation: CASSDSSKETQYF.

With respect to this clonotype: Compared with germline, one end of the junction differs, possibly owing to a read error. The V call is TRBV4-3, the J call TRBJ2-3; D might be TRBD1 (7 bases). The CDR3 sequence is 17 residues long. The V gene's germline CDR1 is LGHNA and CDR2 YSLEER. This CDR3 reads CASCQGGTETSTDTQYF. The DNA for the CDR3 is TGCGCCAGCTGCCAAGGGGGGACAGAGACTAGCACAGATACGCAGTATTTT.

This clonotype occurred a few times. The rearrangement links TRBV27 to TRBJ2-7, with TRBD1 matching over 8 bases. Per germline, CDR1 MNHEY and CDR2 SMNVEV (reference sequence). Trimming took 4 bases from V and 3 from J; bases not matched to a gene: 2. The CDR3 has 13 amino acids. Here the CDR3 DNA reads TGTGCCAGCAGTTGGGGACAGGACTACGAGCAGTACTTC. This codes for CASSWGQDYEQYF.

This clonotype showed up many times. V and J are TRBV29-1 and TRBJ2-1, with D perhaps TRBD1 (6 bases). V was clipped by 7 bases and J by 0 bases, with 13 bases between them. Germline lookup yields CDR1 SQVTM and CDR2 ANQGSEA. The length of the CDR3 is 14 residues. The CDR3 reads CSEQGGSSYNEQFF. Written as DNA, the CDR3 is TGCAGCGAACAGGGTGGAAGCTCCTACAATGAGCAGTTCTTC.

J is TRBJ1-6 and V is TRBV27; D might be TRBD1 (6 bases). The CDR3 sequence is 16 residues long. Trimming removed 3 bases at V and 10 bases at J, with 19 bases between. The germline gives CDR1 MNHEY, CDR2 SMNVEV (reference sequence). The CDR3 nucleotides are TGTGCCAGCAGTTTCCTCCCGGGGGGCGAGGGATCACCCCTCCACTTT. Protein sequence: CASSFLPGGEGSPLHF.

The table lists this clonotype with many counts. The chain has TRBV12-3 or TRBV12-4 and TRBJ1-1; D is ambiguous. The CDR3 sequence is 15 residues long. V lost 7 bases and J lost 1, with 16 bases in between. The CDR3: CASTAYGVWNTEAFF. Written as DNA, the CDR3 is TGTGCCAGCACAGCGTATGGGGTTTGGAACACTGAAGCTTTCTTT.

The chain employs TRBV7-9 and TRBJ2-2; no clear D. V was cut by 4 bases and J by 5 bases, with 5 bases left in between. Looked up from germline, CDR1 is SEHNR and CDR2 is FQNEAQ (reference sequence). The CDR3 contains 12 residues. CDR3 DNA sequence: TGTGCCAGCAGCTCACATACCGGGGAGCTGTTTTTT. This encodes CASSSHTGELFF.

This clonotype was seen many times. V is TRBV27 and J is TRBJ1-1, with a weak D call TRBD1 (6 bases). The V and J ends lost 5 bases and 1 base respectively, with 14 bases between them. Germline CDR1 MNHEY, CDR2 SMNVEV (reference sequence). The CDR3 contains 15 residues. DNA of the CDR3: TGTGCCAGCAGTATACAAAAACAGGGGAACACTGAAGCTTTCTTT. Amino acids: CASSIQKQGNTEAFF.

This clonotype showed up many times. The chain has TRBV7-9 and TRBJ2-3; a weak D match, TRBD1 (5 bases). Germline CDR1 reads SEHNR; CDR2 reads FQNEAQ (reference sequence). This CDR3 is built from 16 residues. The V end was cut by 7 bases, the J end by 0 bases, with 17 bases between. CDR3 amino acids: CASTPGPGHSTDTQYF. The CDR3 bases are TGTGCCAGCACCCCCGGTCCCGGACACAGCACAGATACGCAGTATTTT. The variable domain in full, with the rest retrieved from reference TRBV7-9 and TRBJ2-3, is DTGVSQNPRHKITKRGQNVTFRCDPISEHNRLYWYRQTLGQGPEFLTYFQNEAQLEKSRLLSDRFSAERPKGSFSTLEIQRTEQGDSAMYLCASTPGPGHSTDTQYFGPGTRLTVL.

In this sample, this clonotype turned up many times. CDR3 loop: CATSAQGTGGRTDTQYF. In DNA form, the CDR3 reads TGTGCCACCAGTGCCCAGGGGACAGGGGGCCGGACAGATACGCAGTATTTT. V gene TRBV24-1 combines with J gene TRBJ2-3, with TRBD1 matching 12 bases. CDR3 size: 17 residues. Germline loops: CDR1 KGHDR, CDR2 SFDVKD. V was pared by 5 bases and J by 3 bases, with 8 bases of the junction left unmatched.

This clonotype has only a few counts. The J gene is TRBJ2-3, the V gene TRBV6-2 or TRBV6-3; D remains unclear. V dropped 4 bases and J dropped 2 bases, with 13 bases sitting between them. This CDR3 region has 15 residues. The germline CDR1 and CDR2 sequences are MNHEY and SVGEGT. The CDR3, as DNA: TGTGCCAGCAGTTCACCTTGGACCACCACAGATACGCAGTATTTT. This codes for CASSSPWTTTDTQYF.

The rearrangement joins TRBV24-1 to TRBJ2-1, with TRBD1 matching 9 bases. The ends lost 2 bases at V and 4 bases at J; junction bases unmatched: 5. Germline CDR1 reads KGHDR; CDR2 reads SFDVKD. This CDR3 comprises 16 residues. CDR3 region: CATSDSGQGWYNEQFF. CDR3 nucleotide sequence: TGTGCCACCAGTGATTCCGGACAGGGGTGGTACAATGAGCAGTTCTTC.

The sample holds many counts of this clonotype. The V gene is TRBV7-2, the J gene TRBJ1-1; D may be TRBD1 (5 bases). Per the germline V gene, CDR1 is SGHTA and CDR2 is FQGNSA. Trimming shortened V by 6 bases and J by 5 bases, and 16 bases separated the two germline ends. The CDR3 is 14 amino acids. The chain's CDR3 is CASRGRAGGTEAFF. The CDR3 region has the DNA TGTGCCAGCAGGGGGCGGGCAGGAGGAACTGAAGCTTTCTTT.

This clonotype has ten or more counts. The chain carries TRBV13 and TRBJ2-1, with D tentatively TRBD1 (5 bases). The CDR3 is 14 amino acids. Germline V lookup: CDR1 PRHDT, CDR2 FYEKMQ (reference sequence). The V end was cut by 2 bases, the J end by 9 bases, with 14 bases between. CDR3 sequence: CASSLIQGPSEQFF. Here the CDR3 DNA reads TGTGCCAGCAGCTTAATCCAGGGTCCAAGTGAGCAGTTCTTC.

The gene calls are TRBV18 and TRBJ2-5; D gene ambiguous. The germline V and J ends were trimmed by 2 bases and 4 bases, with 14 bases remaining between them. The CDR3 has 15 residues. Germline loops: CDR1 KGHSH, CDR2 LQKENI. The CDR3 bases are TGTGCCAGCTCACCAGCTTGGACGTCTCGAGAGACCCAGTACTTC. Amino acids: CASSPAWTSRETQYF.

This clonotype was counted ten times or more. The chain couples TRBV7-2 to TRBJ1-5, with D unresolved. The V gene's germline CDR1 is SGHTA and CDR2 FQGNSA. This CDR3 contains 15 residues. Trimming removed 2 bases at V and 3 bases at J, with 11 bases between. The CDR3 sequence is CASSLWANSNQPQHF. The CDR3 region has the DNA TGTGCCAGCAGCTTATGGGCAAATTCCAATCAGCCCCAGCATTTT.

There are many counts of this clonotype. This sequence joins TRBV5-6 and TRBJ2-3; no clear D gene. Germline CDR1 is SGHDT and CDR2 is YYEEEE. The CDR3 has 11 amino acids. The V and J ends lost 3 bases and 4 bases respectively, with 3 bases between them. The CDR3: CASSSADTQYF. The CDR3 DNA sequence: TGTGCCAGCAGCTCGGCAGATACGCAGTATTTT.

This clonotype was seen ten or more times. V is TRBV6-5 and J is TRBJ2-3; 7 nucleotides match TRBD2. Trimming took 2 bases from V and 1 from J; bases not matched to a gene: 9. The CDR3 consists of 17 residues. Germline values: CDR1 MNHEY, CDR2 SVGAGI. CDR3 sequence reads: CASSYHVGGGGTDTQYF. The DNA for the CDR3 is TGTGCCAGCAGTTACCACGTGGGCGGGGGTGGCACAGATACGCAGTATTTT.

As concerns this clonotype: One base away lies a much larger clone, so this may be a sequencing read error. This chain links TRBV2 with TRBJ2-5; D might be TRBD2 (6 bases). Germline-derived CDR1 and CDR2 are SNHLY and FYNNEI. CDR3 length: 13 residues. V was trimmed by 11 bases and J by 4 bases, leaving 17 bases between them. The CDR3 DNA sequence: TGTGCCGCCCTGGGGGAGGATGGAGAGACCCAGTACTTC. This encodes CAALGEDGETQYF.